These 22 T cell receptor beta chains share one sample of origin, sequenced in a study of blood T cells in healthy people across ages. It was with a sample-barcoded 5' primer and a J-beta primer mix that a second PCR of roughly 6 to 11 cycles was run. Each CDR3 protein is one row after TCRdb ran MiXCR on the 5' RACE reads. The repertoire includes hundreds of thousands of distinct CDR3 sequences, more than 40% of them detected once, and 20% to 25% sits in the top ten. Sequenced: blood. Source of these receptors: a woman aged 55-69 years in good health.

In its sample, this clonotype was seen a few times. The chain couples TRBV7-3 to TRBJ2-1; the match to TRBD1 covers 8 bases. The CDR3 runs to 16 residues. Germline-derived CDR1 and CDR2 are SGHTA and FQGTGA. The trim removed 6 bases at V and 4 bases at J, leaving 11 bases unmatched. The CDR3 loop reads CASSPYPGQVYNEQFF. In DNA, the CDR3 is TGTGCCAGCAGTCCCTATCCGGGACAGGTATACAATGAGCAGTTCTTC.

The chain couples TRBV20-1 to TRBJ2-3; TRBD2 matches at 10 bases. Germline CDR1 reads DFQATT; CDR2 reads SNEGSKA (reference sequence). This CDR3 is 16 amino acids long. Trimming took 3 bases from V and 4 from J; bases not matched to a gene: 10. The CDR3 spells CSARLSSGGASDTQYF. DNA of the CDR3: TGCAGTGCTAGGCTATCGAGCGGGGGGGCATCAGATACGCAGTATTTT.

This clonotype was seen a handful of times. Here the CDR3 reads CSATTGAPDSLETQYF. The CDR3 bases are TGCAGTGCCACCACGGGTGCCCCGGACTCCCTGGAGACCCAGTACTTC. The chain combines TRBV20-1 with TRBJ2-5; D may be TRBD2 (5 bases). From germline, CDR1 is DFQATT and CDR2 SNEGSKA (reference sequence). Trimming took off 6 bases at V and 5 bases at J, with 25 bases between the two ends. CDR3 size: 16 residues.

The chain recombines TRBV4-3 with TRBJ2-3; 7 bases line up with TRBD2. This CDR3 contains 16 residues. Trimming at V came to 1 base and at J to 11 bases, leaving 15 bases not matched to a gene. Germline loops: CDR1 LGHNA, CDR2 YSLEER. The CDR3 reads CASSQGFTSGIYEQYF. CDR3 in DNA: TGCGCCAGCAGCCAAGGATTCACAAGCGGGATCTACGAGCAGTATTTT.

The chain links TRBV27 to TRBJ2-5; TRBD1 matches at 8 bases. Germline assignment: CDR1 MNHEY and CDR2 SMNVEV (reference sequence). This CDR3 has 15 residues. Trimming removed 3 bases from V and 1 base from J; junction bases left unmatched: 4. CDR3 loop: CASSFGTGIQETQYF. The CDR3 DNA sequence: TGTGCCAGCAGTTTCGGGACAGGAATCCAAGAGACCCAGTACTTC.

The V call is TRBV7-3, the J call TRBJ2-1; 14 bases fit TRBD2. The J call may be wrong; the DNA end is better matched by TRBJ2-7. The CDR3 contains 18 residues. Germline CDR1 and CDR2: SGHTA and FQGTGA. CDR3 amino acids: CASSSGLAGVRSYNEQYF. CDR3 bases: TGTGCCAGCAGCTCGGGACTAGCGGGGGTTCGCTCCTACAATGAGCAGTACTTC.

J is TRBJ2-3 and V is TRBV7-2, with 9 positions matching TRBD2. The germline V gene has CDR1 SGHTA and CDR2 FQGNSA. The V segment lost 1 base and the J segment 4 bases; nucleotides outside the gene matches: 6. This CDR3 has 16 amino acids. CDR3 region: CASSLVGLALADTQYF. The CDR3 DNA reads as TGTGCCAGCAGCTTAGTGGGACTAGCTTTGGCAGATACGCAGTATTTT.

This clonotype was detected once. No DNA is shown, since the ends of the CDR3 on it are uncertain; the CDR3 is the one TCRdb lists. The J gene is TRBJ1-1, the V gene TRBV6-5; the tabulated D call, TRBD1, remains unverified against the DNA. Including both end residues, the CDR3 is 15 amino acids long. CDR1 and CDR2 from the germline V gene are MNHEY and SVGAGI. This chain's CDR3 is CASSFLAGGVTEAFF.

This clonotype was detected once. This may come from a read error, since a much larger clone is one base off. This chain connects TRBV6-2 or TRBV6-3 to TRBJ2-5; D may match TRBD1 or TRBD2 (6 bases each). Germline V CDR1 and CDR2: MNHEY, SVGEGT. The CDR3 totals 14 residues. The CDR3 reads CTSSWRGRQETQYF. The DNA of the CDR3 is TGTACCAGCAGTTGGAGGGGGAGGCAAGAGACCCAGTACTTC.

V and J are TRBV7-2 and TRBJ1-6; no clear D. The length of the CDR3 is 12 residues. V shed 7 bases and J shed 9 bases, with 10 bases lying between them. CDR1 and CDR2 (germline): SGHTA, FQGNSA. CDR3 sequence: CASKGFSSPLHF. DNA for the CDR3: TGTGCCAGCAAGGGTTTTAGTTCACCCCTCCACTTT.

The CDR3 sequence is CASRLTGGGSPLHF. CDR3 DNA: TGTGCCAGCAGATTGACAGGCGGTGGTTCACCCCTCCACTTT. The chain joins TRBV27 to TRBJ1-6; perhaps TRBD1 as D (6 bases). The CDR3 is 14 residues long. The germline V and J ends were trimmed by 6 bases and 9 bases, with 15 bases remaining between them. CDR1 and CDR2 from the germline V gene are MNHEY and SMNVEV (reference sequence).

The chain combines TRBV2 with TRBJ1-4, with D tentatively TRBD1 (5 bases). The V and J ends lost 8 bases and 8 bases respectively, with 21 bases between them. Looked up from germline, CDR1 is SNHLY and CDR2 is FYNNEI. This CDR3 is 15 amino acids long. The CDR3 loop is CASGKGGRVGEKLFF. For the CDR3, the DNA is TGTGCCAGCGGCAAAGGAGGCAGGGTCGGAGAAAAACTGTTTTTT.

CDR3 in amino acids: CATSDPVIDTQYF. The CDR3 DNA reads as TGTGCCACCAGTGATCCCGTGATAGATACGCAGTATTTT. V is TRBV24-1 and J is TRBJ2-3; D gene uncertain. CDR1 is KGHDR, CDR2 SFDVKD, per germline. CDR3 size: 13 residues. The ends were cut back, 3 bases at V and 5 bases at J, with 8 bases in the middle.

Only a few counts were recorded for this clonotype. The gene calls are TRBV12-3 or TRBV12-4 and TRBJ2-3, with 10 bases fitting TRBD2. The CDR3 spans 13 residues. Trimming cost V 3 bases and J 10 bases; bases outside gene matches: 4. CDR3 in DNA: TGTGCCAGCAGTTTGGTAGCGGGGGGTTCGCAGTATTTT. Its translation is CASSLVAGGSQYF.

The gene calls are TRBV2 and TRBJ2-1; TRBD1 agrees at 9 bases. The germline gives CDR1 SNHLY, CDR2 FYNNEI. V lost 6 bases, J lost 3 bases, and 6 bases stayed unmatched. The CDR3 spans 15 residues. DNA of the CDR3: TGTGCCAGCAGGCACCGGGACAGGGACTACAATGAGCAGTTCTTC. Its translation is CASRHRDRDYNEQFF.

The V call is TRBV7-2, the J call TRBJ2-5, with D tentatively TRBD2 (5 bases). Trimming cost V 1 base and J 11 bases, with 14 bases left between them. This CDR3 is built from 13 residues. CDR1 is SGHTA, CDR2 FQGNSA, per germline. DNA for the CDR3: TGTGCCAGCAGCTTAGTCCGGGTTGGGGAGCAGTACTTC. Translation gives CASSLVRVGEQYF.

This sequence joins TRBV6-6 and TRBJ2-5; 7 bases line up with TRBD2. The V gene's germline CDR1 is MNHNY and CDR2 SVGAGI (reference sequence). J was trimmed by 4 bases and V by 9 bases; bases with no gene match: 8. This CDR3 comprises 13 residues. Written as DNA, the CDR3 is TGTGCCAGGGGGGGGGAGGGCCGAGAGACCCAGTACTTC. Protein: CARGGEGRETQYF.

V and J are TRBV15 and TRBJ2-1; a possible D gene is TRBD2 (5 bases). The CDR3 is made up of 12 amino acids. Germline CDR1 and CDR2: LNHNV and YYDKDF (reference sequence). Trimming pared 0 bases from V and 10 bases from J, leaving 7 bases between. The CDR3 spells CATSRDSGEQFF. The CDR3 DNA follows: TGTGCCACCAGCAGAGACTCGGGGGAGCAGTTCTTC. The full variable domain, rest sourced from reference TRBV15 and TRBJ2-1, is DAMVIQNPRYQVTQFGKPVTLSCSQTLNHNVMYWYQQKSSQAPKLLFHYYDKDFNNEADTPDNFQSRRPNTSFCFLDIRSPGLGDTAMYLCATSRDSGEQFFGPGTRLTVL.

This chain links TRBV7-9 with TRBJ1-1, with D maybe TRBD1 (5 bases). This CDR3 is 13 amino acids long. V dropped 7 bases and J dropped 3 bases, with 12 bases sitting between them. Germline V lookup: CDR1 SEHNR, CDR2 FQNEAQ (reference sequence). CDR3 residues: CASTRQPHTEAFF. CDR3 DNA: TGTGCCAGCACACGACAGCCCCACACTGAAGCTTTCTTT.

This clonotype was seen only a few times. CDR3 coding DNA: TGTGCCACCAGCGGACGGAAAGAGACCCAGTACTTC. This encodes CATSGRKETQYF. The V gene is TRBV15, the J gene TRBJ2-5; no definite D call. Germline V CDR1 and CDR2: LNHNV, YYDKDF (reference sequence). The CDR3 has 12 residues. Trimming took off 5 bases at V and 3 bases at J, with 7 bases between the two ends.

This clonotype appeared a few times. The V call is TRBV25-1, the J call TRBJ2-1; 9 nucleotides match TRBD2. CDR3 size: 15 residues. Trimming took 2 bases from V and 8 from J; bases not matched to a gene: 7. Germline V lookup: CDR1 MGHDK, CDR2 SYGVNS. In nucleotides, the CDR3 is TGTGCCAGCAGTGAACTCCAGCGGGGGGAAGATGAGCAGTTCTTC. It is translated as CASSELQRGEDEQFF.

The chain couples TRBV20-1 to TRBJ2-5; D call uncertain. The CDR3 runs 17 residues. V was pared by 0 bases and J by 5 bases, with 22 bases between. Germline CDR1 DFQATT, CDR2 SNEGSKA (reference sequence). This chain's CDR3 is CSAREQVPVLKGETQYF. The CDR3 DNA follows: TGCAGTGCTAGAGAGCAGGTCCCCGTCCTTAAAGGCGAGACCCAGTACTTC.